The 22 T cell receptor beta chains presented below share a single source sample, sequenced in a study of cytomegalovirus exposure and HLA in healthy donors. Researchers ran the PCR with 60 Vbeta and 13 Jbeta primers. Produced via immunoSEQ multiplex PCR; TCRdb's table is partial and in-frame only. The sample records 150,000 to 180,000 clones, 70% to 80% being singletons. Sequencing was carried out using PBMCs. Source of these receptors: a man aged 25-45 years in good health and CMV-seropositive.

The chain has TRBV11-2 and TRBJ2-7; 7 bases are a match to TRBD2. This CDR3 comprises 15 residues. The V and J ends lost 1 base and 2 bases, in that order; junction bases with no gene match: 5. Germline lookup yields CDR1 SGHAT and CDR2 FQNNGV. The CDR3 is CASSLALAEAYEQYF. The CDR3 DNA is TGTGCCAGCAGCTTAGCGCTAGCGGAGGCCTACGAGCAGTACTTC.

V gene TRBV29-1 combines with J gene TRBJ1-4; D is unclear. The CDR3 contains 11 residues. Trimming removed 6 bases at V and 7 bases at J, with 9 bases between. Germline CDR1 and CDR2: SQVTM and ANQGSEA. This CDR3 is CSVRRGEKLFF. The CDR3 DNA is TGCAGCGTCAGACGGGGTGAAAAACTGTTTTTT. The whole variable domain, remainder taken from reference TRBV29-1 and TRBJ1-4, is SAVISQKPSRDICQRGTSLTIQCQVDSQVTMMFWYRQQPGQSLTLIATANQGSEATYESGFVIDKFPISRPNLTFSTLTVSNMSPEDSSIYLCSVRRGEKLFFGSGTQLSVL.

This clone came up once. The gene calls are TRBV25-1 and TRBJ2-5; 7 positions agree with TRBD1. The germline gives CDR1 MGHDK, CDR2 SYGVNS. The CDR3 has 16 residues. The J segment lost 5 bases and the V segment lost 1 base, leaving 10 bases of the junction unmatched. Here the CDR3 reads CASSELTGHIRETQYF. Here the CDR3 DNA reads TGTGCCAGCAGTGAATTGACAGGGCATATCAGGGAGACCCAGTACTTC.

The V gene is TRBV5-1, the J gene TRBJ1-1, with 7 bases lining up with TRBD1. The CDR3 length is 14 residues. With V trimmed by 7 bases and J by 3 bases, 9 bases remained unmatched. Germline V gene data show CDR1 as SGHRS and CDR2 as YFSETQ. CDR3 nucleotide sequence: TGCGCCAGCCGTGGACAGGCCGGATACACTGAAGCTTTCTTT. It yields the protein CASRGQAGYTEAFF.

The sample holds a few counts of this clone. The chain combines TRBV4-1 with TRBJ1-2; possibly TRBD1 for D (6 bases). V was cut by 7 bases and J by 4 bases, with 16 bases left in between. CDR3 length: 14 residues. Looked up from germline, CDR1 is MGHRA and CDR2 is YSYEKL. CDR3 DNA sequence: TGCGCCAGCACCCGGGACACATCCCTCTATGGCTACACCTTC. Its protein product is CASTRDTSLYGYTF.

The chain has TRBV30 and TRBJ2-4, with no clear D. The CDR3 runs 12 residues. V was shortened by 6 bases and J by 9 bases, with 15 bases between the two germline ends. Germline V gene sequence: CDR1 GTSNPN, CDR2 SVGIG (reference sequence). CDR3 coding DNA: TGTGCCTGCCAGGCCCCATCGAGCATTCAGTACTTC. It is translated as CACQAPSSIQYF.

The chain links TRBV18 to TRBJ1-6, with 8 bases that match TRBD1. The ends lost 6 bases at V and 6 bases at J; junction bases unmatched: 7. Germline CDR1 reads KGHSH; CDR2 reads LQKENI. The CDR3 runs 15 residues. This chain's CDR3 is CASSTGGTFNSPLHF. CDR3 sequence (DNA): TGTGCCAGCTCTACAGGGGGGACTTTTAATTCACCCCTCCACTTT.

This clone was observed a single time. The chain links TRBV12-5 to TRBJ2-7; 8 nucleotides align to TRBD2. The V and J ends lost 0 bases and 1 base, in that order; junction bases with no gene match: 2. The CDR3 has 15 amino acids. Germline V gene sequence: CDR1 LGHNT, CDR2 FRNRAP. The CDR3 reads CASGLVRGGSYEQYF. Written as DNA, the CDR3 is TGTGCTAGTGGTTTGGTACGGGGGGGTTCCTACGAGCAGTACTTC.

The V and J genes are TRBV7-2 and TRBJ1-2; 7 nucleotides line up with TRBD1. V was pared by 5 bases and J by 7 bases, with 7 bases of the junction left unmatched. The germline CDR1 and CDR2 sequences are SGHTA and FQGNSA. There are 13 residues in the CDR3. In DNA form, the CDR3 reads TGTGCCAGCAGCCCCAAGACAGGGAGTGGCTACACCTTC. Residues: CASSPKTGSGYTF.

The V and J genes are TRBV2 and TRBJ2-1; D call uncertain. With 7 bases removed from V and 9 bases from J, the gap between germline ends came to 13 bases. The CDR3 is 12 amino acids. Per germline, CDR1 SNHLY and CDR2 FYNNEI. DNA of the CDR3: TGTGCCAGCACTGTACAAATCGTTGAGCAGTTCTTC. Its translation is CASTVQIVEQFF.

The rearrangement uses TRBV6-1 and TRBJ2-7; 7 bases are shared with TRBD1. Unmatched junction bases numbered 10, after V lost 6 bases and J lost 5 bases. This CDR3 is built from 14 residues. Per germline, CDR1 MNHNS and CDR2 SASEGT. The CDR3 loop is CASRTGTANHEQYF. The CDR3 nucleotides are TGTGCCAGCAGGACCGGGACAGCGAACCACGAGCAGTACTTC.

This clone came up once. The chain is built from TRBV11-2 and TRBJ2-5; possibly TRBD2 for D (6 bases). Germline V gene lookup returns CDR1 SGHAT and CDR2 FQNNGV. The CDR3 loop spans 15 amino acids. Trimming pared 1 base from V and 2 bases from J, leaving 11 bases between. The CDR3 protein is CASSLAGVRQETQYF. The CDR3, as DNA: TGTGCCAGCAGCTTAGCGGGAGTCAGACAAGAGACCCAGTACTTC.

This clone showed up just a few times. The chain is built from TRBV5-1 and TRBJ2-3; 8 nucleotides agree with TRBD2. This CDR3 has 15 residues. CDR1 and CDR2 from the germline V gene are SGHRS and YFSETQ. The trim removed 4 bases at V and 1 base at J, leaving 5 bases unmatched. The CDR3 loop reads CASSPSGSGTDTQYF. The CDR3 nucleotides are TGCGCCAGCAGCCCGAGCGGGAGTGGCACAGATACGCAGTATTTT.

The V and J genes are TRBV5-6 and TRBJ1-1, with D hard to call. V was trimmed by 4 bases and J by 7 bases, leaving 8 bases between them. Germline V gene lookup returns CDR1 SGHDT and CDR2 YYEEEE. This CDR3 spans 11 amino acids. CDR3 protein: CASSRSLEAFF. In DNA form, the CDR3 reads TGTGCCAGCAGCCGTTCTCTTGAAGCTTTCTTT.

This clone was counted between two and nine times. This chain links TRBV5-6 with TRBJ1-1; D may be TRBD1 (6 bases). CDR1 and CDR2 from the germline V gene are SGHDT and YYEEEE. This CDR3 is 12 amino acids long. The germline V and J ends were trimmed by 2 bases and 7 bases, with 9 bases remaining between them. The DNA of the CDR3 is TGTGCCAGCAGCTTCGGACAGCTTGAAGCTTTCTTT. This codes for CASSFGQLEAFF.

The CDR3 loop reads CASSLTLGPYNEQFF. CDR3 bases: TGTGCCAGCAGCTTGACCCTAGGCCCTTACAATGAGCAGTTCTTC. This chain joins TRBV5-8 and TRBJ2-1; no clear D gene. Per germline, CDR1 SGHTS and CDR2 YDEGEE. Trimming left V 1 base short and J 4 bases short, with 12 bases between. CDR3 length: 15 residues.

The chain couples TRBV2 to TRBJ2-1; TRBD2 might be the D (6 bases). Deletions cut 7 bases from V and 2 bases from J, with 9 bases between. CDR1 SNHLY and CDR2 FYNNEI come from the germline V gene. This CDR3 is built from 13 residues. In DNA, the CDR3 is TGTGCCAGCATCGGCGGGGCCTACAATGAGCAGTTCTTC. It yields the protein CASIGGAYNEQFF.

In its sample, this clone was seen a few times. The chain carries TRBV27 and TRBJ2-1; 12 bases line up with TRBD2. Germline CDR1 reads MNHEY; CDR2 reads SMNVEV (reference sequence). CDR3 size: 14 residues. After removal of 11 bases from V and 6 bases from J, the junction contained 8 bases not matched to a gene. The CDR3 is CAARGLAGSNEQFF. The CDR3 DNA sequence: TGTGCCGCCCGGGGACTAGCGGGTTCCAATGAGCAGTTCTTC.

The gene calls are TRBV2 and TRBJ1-1; 10 bases match TRBD1. The CDR3 extends over 15 amino acids. The junction had 10 bases not matched to a gene; V was cut back by 7 bases and J by 5 bases. Germline CDR1 SNHLY, CDR2 FYNNEI. CDR3 amino acids: CASTPTGGVLTEAFF. CDR3 in DNA: TGTGCCAGCACCCCGACAGGGGGCGTTTTGACTGAAGCTTTCTTT.

The rearrangement uses TRBV10-3 and TRBJ2-1; unclear D gene. Trimming cost V 4 bases and J 8 bases, with 12 bases left between them. This CDR3 is built from 13 residues. The germline gives CDR1 ENHRY, CDR2 SYGVKD. In nucleotides, the CDR3 is TGTGCCATCAGTGCCTTAGCTGATCATGAGCAGTTCTTC. It encodes CAISALADHEQFF.

The genes are TRBV6-1 and TRBJ1-5; 7 bases are a match to TRBD1. Germline lookup yields CDR1 MNHNS and CDR2 SASEGT. The CDR3 covers 15 residues. The V and J ends lost 4 bases and 3 bases, in that order; junction bases with no gene match: 6. CDR3 loop: CASSGGQVNNQPQHF. In DNA, the CDR3 is TGTGCCAGCAGTGGCGGACAGGTAAACAATCAGCCCCAGCATTTT.

The chain carries TRBV27 and TRBJ2-1; 9 positions match TRBD1. This CDR3 spans 15 amino acids. Trimming removed 4 bases from V and 7 bases from J; junction bases left unmatched: 8. Germline V gives CDR1 MNHEY, CDR2 SMNVEV (reference sequence). The CDR3, as DNA: TGTGCCAGCAGTTCCAACAGGGGGCGCGGAAATGAGCAGTTCTTC. Protein product: CASSSNRGRGNEQFF.